One and the same sample provided the 8 T cell receptor beta chains below, sequenced in a study of immune heterogeneity within non-small cell lung tumors. It was a multiplex PCR that amplified TCR beta CDR3, with 32 V and 13 J primers. TCRdb itself ran the multiplex PCR reads through MiXCR, one entry per CDR3 protein. The table lists 5,000 to 6,500 distinct CDR3 sequences, roughly 22% of them singletons. Template came from bulk tumor genomic DNA, at approximately 640 ng per sample. Several biopsies per primary tumor were taken during surgery, spaced as far apart as possible. Those enrolled were patients newly diagnosed with untreated non-small cell lung cancer and undergoing curative surgery. The specimen was lung tumor tissue. The receptor source for this set is a man in his sixties with non-small cell lung cancer.

This clonotype is medium-sized. J is TRBJ2-1 and V is TRBV19; perhaps TRBD2 as D (5 bases). The CDR3 has 11 amino acids. Germline V gene data show CDR1 as LNHDA and CDR2 as SQIVND (reference sequence). V dropped 7 bases and J dropped 9 bases, with 10 bases sitting between them. The CDR3 coding sequence is TGTGCCAGTACCCTCGGAGGTGAGCAGTTCTTC. The encoded protein is CASTLGGEQFF. Combining the CDR3 with reference TRBV19 and TRBJ2-1 gives the whole variable domain DGGITQSPKYLFRKEGQNVTLSCEQNLNHDAMYWYRQDPGQGLRLIYYSQIVNDFQKGDIAEGYSVSREKKESFPLTVTSAQKNPTAFYLCASTLGGEQFFGPGTRLTVL.

This clonotype came up many times. The CDR3 is CASSSALAALSYNEQFF. In nucleotides, the CDR3 is TGCGCCAGCAGCTCGGCTCTAGCGGCACTCTCCTACAATGAGCAGTTCTTC. The V gene is TRBV5-1, the J gene TRBJ2-1; TRBD2 matches 7 bases. Germline V lookup: CDR1 SGHRS, CDR2 YFSETQ. V lost 3 bases to trimming and J lost 0 bases; unmatched junction nucleotides: 9. The length of the CDR3 is 17 residues. Variable domain in full (rest from reference TRBV5-1 and TRBJ2-1): KAGVTQTPRYLIKTRGQQVTLSCSPISGHRSVSWYQQTPGQGLQFLFEYFSETQRNKGNFPGRFSGRQFSNSRSEMNVSTLELGDSALYLCASSSALAALSYNEQFFGPGTRLTVL.

In its sample, this clonotype ranks as medium-sized. CDR3 sequence: CASSYTYPGESNQPQHF. CDR3 coding DNA: TGTGCCAGCAGTTACACATACCCAGGGGAAAGCAATCAGCCCCAGCATTTT. The chain couples TRBV6-1 to TRBJ1-5; D is perhaps TRBD1 (6 bases). From germline, CDR1 is MNHNS and CDR2 SASEGT. The CDR3 has 17 residues. Trimming left V 5 bases short and J 1 base short, with 18 bases between.

Comments on this clonotype: A clone one base away is much larger, so this may be a read error. This sequence joins TRBV19 and TRBJ1-1, with a possible D match to TRBD1 (6 bases). The CDR3 is 16 residues long. CDR1 LNHDA and CDR2 SQIVND come from the germline V gene (reference sequence). CDR3 residues: CASRPYGTPSNTGAFF. The CDR3 bases are TGTGCCAGTAGACCGTACGGGACACCTTCGAACACTGGAGCTTTCTTT.

This clonotype is classed as medium-sized. V is TRBV6-1 and J is TRBJ2-7, with D possibly being TRBD1 (6 bases). Trimming took off 4 bases at V and 9 bases at J, with 13 bases between the two ends. This CDR3 is 12 amino acids long. CDR1 MNHNS and CDR2 SASEGT come from the germline V gene. CDR3 DNA sequence: TGTGCCAGCAGTGGGACAGCAATTGGGCAGTACTTC. Protein: CASSGTAIGQYF.

The genes are TRBV4-1 and TRBJ2-4; D unresolved. CDR1 is MGHRA and CDR2 is YSYEKL in the germline V gene. The CDR3 spans 17 residues. The V gene lost 1 base and the J gene lost 0 bases, with 13 bases spanning the gap. The CDR3 DNA reads as TGCGCCAGCAGCCAAGGTCCGTCCCCCGTAGCCAAAAACATTCAGTACTTC. Amino acids: CASSQGPSPVAKNIQYF.

This clonotype is medium-sized by share. The chain combines TRBV5-1 with TRBJ1-2; D not certain. V was cut by 0 bases and J by 8 bases, with 20 bases left in between. The germline V gene encodes CDR1 SGHRS and CDR2 YFSETQ. The CDR3 has 16 residues. CDR3 in DNA: TGCGCCAGCAGCTTGGTCCCGGGTCGTTGGGAGGGCGGCTACACCTTC. It codes for CASSLVPGRWEGGYTF.

The sample holds many counts of this clonotype. The V and J genes are TRBV4-2 and TRBJ1-3; D gene unclear. V was trimmed by 0 bases and J by 0 bases, leaving 6 bases between them. CDR1 is LGHNA, CDR2 YNFKEQ, per germline. The CDR3 runs to 15 residues. CDR3 coding DNA: TGTGCCAGCAGCCAAGATTTGCACTCTGGAAACACCATATATTTT. Encoded protein: CASSQDLHSGNTIYF.